This paragraph reports one T cell receptor beta chain. The antigen remains unidentified. The PCR employed 60 Vbeta primers together with 13 Jbeta primers. Sequencing used immunoSEQ multiplex PCR; TCRdb keeps in-frame clones, though not all of them. The table shows about 130,000 clones, with about 81% occurring only once. This sample was included in a study of cytomegalovirus exposure and HLA in healthy donors. Looking at the study overall: Unique TCRs from HLA-typed donors, around 93 million of them, were held in an early data release. General study results and limits: Upon later analysis, HLA-associated TCR beta chains proved more clonally expanded than other, equally common chains. Sequence variants that were highly shared formed a cluster that was likely a sequencing artifact. There were 150 to 200 TCR beta chains listed as cytomegalovirus-associated.

Input material: PBMCs. The clonotype was recovered from a woman in her 30s in good health and CMV-seronegative.

This CDR3 is CASSWTEDRTSGNTIYF. For the CDR3, the DNA is TGTGCCAGCAGCTGGACTGAGGACAGGACCTCTGGAAACACCATATATTTT. The chain uses TRBV7-3 and TRBJ1-3, with 7 positions matching TRBD1. The CDR3 runs to 17 residues. The ends lost 4 bases at V and 0 bases at J; junction bases unmatched: 9. CDR1 and CDR2 from the germline V gene are SGHTA and FQGTGA.